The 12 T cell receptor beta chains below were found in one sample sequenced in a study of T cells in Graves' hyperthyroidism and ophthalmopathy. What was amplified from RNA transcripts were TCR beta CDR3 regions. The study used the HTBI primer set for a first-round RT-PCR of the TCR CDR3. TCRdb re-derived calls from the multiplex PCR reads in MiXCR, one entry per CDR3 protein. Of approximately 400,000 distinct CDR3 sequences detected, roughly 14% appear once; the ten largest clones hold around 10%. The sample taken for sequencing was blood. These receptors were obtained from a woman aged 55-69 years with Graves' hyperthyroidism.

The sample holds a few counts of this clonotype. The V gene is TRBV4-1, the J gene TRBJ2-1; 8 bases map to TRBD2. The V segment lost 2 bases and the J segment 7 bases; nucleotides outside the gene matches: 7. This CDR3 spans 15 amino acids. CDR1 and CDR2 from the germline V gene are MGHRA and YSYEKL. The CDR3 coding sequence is TGCGCCAGCAGCCAAACGGGAGGGCCTGGAAATGAGCAGTTCTTC. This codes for CASSQTGGPGNEQFF.

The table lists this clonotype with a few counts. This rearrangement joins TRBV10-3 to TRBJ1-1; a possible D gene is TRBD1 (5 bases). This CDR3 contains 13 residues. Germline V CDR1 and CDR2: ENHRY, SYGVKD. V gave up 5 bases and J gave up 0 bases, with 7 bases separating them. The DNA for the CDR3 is TGTGCCATCAGTCGGACACTGAACACTGAAGCTTTCTTT. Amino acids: CAISRTLNTEAFF.

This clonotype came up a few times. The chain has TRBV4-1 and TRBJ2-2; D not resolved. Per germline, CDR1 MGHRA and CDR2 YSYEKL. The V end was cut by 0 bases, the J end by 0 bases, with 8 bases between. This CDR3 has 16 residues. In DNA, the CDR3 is TGCGCCAGCAGCCAAGAAGCGAGTTCGAACACCGGGGAGCTGTTTTTT. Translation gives CASSQEASSNTGELFF.

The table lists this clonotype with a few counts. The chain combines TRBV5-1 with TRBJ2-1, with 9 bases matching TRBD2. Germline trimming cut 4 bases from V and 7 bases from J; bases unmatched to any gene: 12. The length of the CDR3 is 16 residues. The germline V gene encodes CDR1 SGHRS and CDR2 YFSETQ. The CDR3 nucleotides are TGCGCCAGCAGCCCCGGCGGGCCTAGCGGGACAAATGAGCAGTTCTTC. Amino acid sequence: CASSPGGPSGTNEQFF.

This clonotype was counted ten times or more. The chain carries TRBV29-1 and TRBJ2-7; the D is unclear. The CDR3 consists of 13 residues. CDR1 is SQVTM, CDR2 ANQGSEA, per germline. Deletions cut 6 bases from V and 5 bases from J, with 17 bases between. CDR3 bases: TGCAGCGTCGAGGCCCGGGCCGGCCACGAGCAGTACTTC. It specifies CSVEARAGHEQYF.

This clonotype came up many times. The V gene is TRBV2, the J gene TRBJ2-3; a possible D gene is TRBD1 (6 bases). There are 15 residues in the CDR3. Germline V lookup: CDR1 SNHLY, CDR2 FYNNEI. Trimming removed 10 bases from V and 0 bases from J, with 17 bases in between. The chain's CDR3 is CATDPGTISTDTQYF. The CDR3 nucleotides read TGTGCCACCGACCCTGGGACAATAAGCACAGATACGCAGTATTTT.

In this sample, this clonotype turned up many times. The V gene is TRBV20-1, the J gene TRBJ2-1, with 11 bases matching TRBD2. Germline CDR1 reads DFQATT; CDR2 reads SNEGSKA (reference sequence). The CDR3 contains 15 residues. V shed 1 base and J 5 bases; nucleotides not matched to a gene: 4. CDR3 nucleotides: TGCAGTGCTAGAGCGGGACTAGCGGAGGACAATGAGCAGTTCTTC. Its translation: CSARAGLAEDNEQFF.

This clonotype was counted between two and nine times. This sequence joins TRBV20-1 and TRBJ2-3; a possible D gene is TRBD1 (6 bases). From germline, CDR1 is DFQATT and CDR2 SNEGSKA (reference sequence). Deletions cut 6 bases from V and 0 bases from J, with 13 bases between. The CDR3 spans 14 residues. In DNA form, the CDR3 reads TGCAGTGCCGACCCAGGGGATAGCACAGATACGCAGTATTTT. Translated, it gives CSADPGDSTDTQYF.

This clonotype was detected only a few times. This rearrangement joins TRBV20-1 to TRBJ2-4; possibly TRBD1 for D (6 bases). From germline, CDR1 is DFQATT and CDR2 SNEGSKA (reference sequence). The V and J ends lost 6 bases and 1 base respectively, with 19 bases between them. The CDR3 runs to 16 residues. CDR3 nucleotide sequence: TGCAGTGCCCCAGCTGGGGCAGGGGTGGCCAAAAACATTCAGTACTTC. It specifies CSAPAGAGVAKNIQYF.

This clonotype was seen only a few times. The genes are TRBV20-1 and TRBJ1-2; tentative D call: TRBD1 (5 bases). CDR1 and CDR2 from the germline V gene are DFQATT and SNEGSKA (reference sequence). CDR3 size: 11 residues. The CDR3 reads CKIGTVYGYTF. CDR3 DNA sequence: TGCAAAATAGGGACGGTCTATGGCTACACCTTC.

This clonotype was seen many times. CDR3 sequence reads: CATKESRSSYEQYF. CDR3 nucleotide sequence: TGTGCCACCAAAGAATCAAGGAGCTCCTACGAGCAGTACTTC. This chain uses TRBV27 with TRBJ2-7; D gene ambiguous. Germline values: CDR1 MNHEY, CDR2 SMNVEV (reference sequence). Trimming left V 10 bases short and J 0 bases short, with 16 bases between. The length of the CDR3 is 14 residues.

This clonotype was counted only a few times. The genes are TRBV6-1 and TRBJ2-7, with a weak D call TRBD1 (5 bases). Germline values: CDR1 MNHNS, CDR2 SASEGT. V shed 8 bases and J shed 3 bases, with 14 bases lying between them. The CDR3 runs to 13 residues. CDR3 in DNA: TGTGCCAGCGGTCAGGGTGTGGGCTACGAGCAGTACTTC. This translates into CASGQGVGYEQYF.